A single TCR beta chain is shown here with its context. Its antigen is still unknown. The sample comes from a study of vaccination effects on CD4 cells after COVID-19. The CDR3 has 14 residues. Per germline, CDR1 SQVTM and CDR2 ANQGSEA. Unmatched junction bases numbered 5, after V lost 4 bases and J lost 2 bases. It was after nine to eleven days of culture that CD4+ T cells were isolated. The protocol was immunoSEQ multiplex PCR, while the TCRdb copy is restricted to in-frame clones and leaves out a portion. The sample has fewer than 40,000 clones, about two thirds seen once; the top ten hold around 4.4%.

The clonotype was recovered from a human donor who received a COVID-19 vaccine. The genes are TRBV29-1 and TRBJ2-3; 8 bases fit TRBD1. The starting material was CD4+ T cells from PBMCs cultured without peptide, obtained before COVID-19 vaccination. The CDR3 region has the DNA TGCAGCGTTGGACAGGGGACAAACACAGATACGCAGTATTTT. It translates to CSVGQGTNTDTQYF.